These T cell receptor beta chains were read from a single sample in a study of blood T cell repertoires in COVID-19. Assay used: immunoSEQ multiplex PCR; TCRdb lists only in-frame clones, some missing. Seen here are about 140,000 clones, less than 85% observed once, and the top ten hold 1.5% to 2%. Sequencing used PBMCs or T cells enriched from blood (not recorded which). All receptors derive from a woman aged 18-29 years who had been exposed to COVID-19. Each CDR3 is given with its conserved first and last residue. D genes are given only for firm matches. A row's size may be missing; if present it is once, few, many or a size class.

CDR3 protein: CASSPRTYRDTEAFF; CDR3 DNA: TGTGCCAGCAGCCCCAGGACCTACAGGGACACTGAAGCTTTCTTT; clone size: -; V gene: TRBV7-9; J gene: TRBJ1-1; D gene: -
CDR3 protein: CASSLLDGSTNEKLFF; CDR3 DNA: TGTGCCAGCTCACTCCTAGACGGATCAACTAATGAAAAACTGTTTTTT; clone size: few; V gene: TRBV18; J gene: TRBJ1-4; D gene: -
CDR3 protein: CSASSSWTSGRTGTQYF; CDR3 DNA: TGCAGTGCTAGTTCTTCTTGGACTAGCGGGAGGACAGGGACCCAGTACTTC; clone size: -; V gene: TRBV20-1; J gene: TRBJ2-5; D gene: TRBD2
CDR3 protein: CATSDERQGSYEQYF; CDR3 DNA: TGTGCCACCAGTGATGAGCGCCAGGGCTCCTACGAGCAGTACTTC; clone size: -; V gene: TRBV24-1; J gene: TRBJ2-7; D gene: -
CDR3 protein: CTVGASGRADEQFF; CDR3 DNA: TGCACTGTGGGGGCTAGCGGGAGGGCCGATGAGCAGTTCTTC; clone size: -; V gene: TRBV29-1; J gene: TRBJ2-1; D gene: TRBD2
CDR3 protein: CASTLAFPYEQYF; CDR3 DNA: TGTGCCAGCACACTAGCCTTTCCCTACGAGCAGTACTTC; clone size: -; V gene: TRBV6-5; J gene: TRBJ2-7; D gene: -
CDR3 protein: CASSLDRDGELFF; CDR3 DNA: TGTGCCAGCAGCCTCGACAGGGACGGGGAGCTGTTTTTT; clone size: -; V gene: TRBV5-8; J gene: TRBJ2-2; D gene: TRBD1
CDR3 protein: CASSASGLHYNEQFF; CDR3 DNA: TGTGCCAGCAGCGCCTCCGGTCTTCACTACAATGAGCAGTTCTTC; clone size: -; V gene: TRBV9; J gene: TRBJ2-1; D gene: -
CDR3 protein: CASSAGTGGEQYF; CDR3 DNA: TGTGCCAGCAGTGCCGGGACAGGGGGCGAGCAGTACTTC; clone size: once; V gene: TRBV27; J gene: TRBJ2-7; D gene: TRBD1
CDR3 protein: CASRSATGWDETQYF; CDR3 DNA: TGCGCCAGCAGATCTGCGACAGGATGGGACGAGACCCAGTACTTC; clone size: -; V gene: TRBV5-1; J gene: TRBJ2-5; D gene: -
CDR3 protein: CSGGQAGDYGYTF; CDR3 DNA: TGCAGCGGTGGACAGGCCGGGGACTATGGCTACACCTTC; clone size: -; V gene: TRBV29-1; J gene: TRBJ1-2; D gene: TRBD1
CDR3 protein: CASSQVLGGGLNYGYTF; CDR3 DNA: TGCGCCAGCAGCCAAGTGCTTGGAGGGGGACTAAACTATGGCTACACCTTC; clone size: once; V gene: TRBV4-3; J gene: TRBJ1-2; D gene: -
CDR3 protein: CAWSVGLEYEQYF; CDR3 DNA: TGTGCCTGGAGTGTTGGACTGGAATACGAGCAGTACTTC; clone size: -; V gene: TRBV30; J gene: TRBJ2-7; D gene: -
CDR3 protein: CAAGGENTGELFF; CDR3 DNA: TGTGCCGCGGGAGGCGAGAACACCGGGGAGCTGTTTTTT; clone size: -; V gene: TRBV6-5; J gene: TRBJ2-2; D gene: TRBD2
CDR3 protein: CASSNRHEANEKLFF; CDR3 DNA: TGTGCCAGCAGCAATAGACACGAAGCTAATGAAAAACTGTTTTTT; clone size: -; V gene: TRBV7-8; J gene: TRBJ1-4; D gene: -
CDR3 protein: CASSSGLAGGNEQFF; CDR3 DNA: TGTGCCAGCAGCTCGGGACTAGCGGGAGGGAATGAGCAGTTCTTC; clone size: -; V gene: TRBV7-3; J gene: TRBJ2-1; D gene: TRBD2
CDR3 protein: CASSQAMARSPNIQYF; CDR3 DNA: TGCGCCAGCAGCCAAGCCATGGCAAGGAGTCCAAACATTCAGTACTTC; clone size: -; V gene: TRBV4-1; J gene: TRBJ2-4; D gene: -
CDR3 protein: CASSKDGAGPVSSYEQYF; CDR3 DNA: TGCGCCAGCAGCAAGGATGGAGCGGGACCTGTTAGCTCCTACGAGCAGTACTTC; clone size: -; V gene: TRBV4-1; J gene: TRBJ2-7; D gene: TRBD2
CDR3 protein: CASSETGGNNQPQHF; CDR3 DNA: TGTGCCAGCAGCGAAACAGGGGGCAACAATCAGCCCCAGCATTTT; clone size: once; V gene: TRBV7-8; J gene: TRBJ1-5; D gene: TRBD1
CDR3 protein: CASSLRLAEGIEQFF; CDR3 DNA: TGTGCCAGCAGCTTAAGGCTAGCGGAGGGAATTGAGCAGTTCTTC; clone size: -; V gene: TRBV11-2; J gene: TRBJ2-1; D gene: TRBD2
CDR3 protein: CASSASGHWGSGANVLTF; CDR3 DNA: TGTGCCAGCAGTGCTTCAGGACACTGGGGTTCTGGGGCCAACGTCCTGACTTTC; clone size: once; V gene: TRBV25-1; J gene: TRBJ2-6; D gene: -
CDR3 protein: CACTRQGANTEAFF; CDR3 DNA: TGTGCCTGCACGCGACAGGGGGCGAACACTGAAGCTTTCTTT; clone size: -; V gene: TRBV3-1/TRBV3-2; J gene: TRBJ1-1; D gene: TRBD1
CDR3 protein: CASSRGTGGNEQFF; CDR3 DNA: TGCGCCAGCAGCCGAGGGACAGGGGGGAATGAGCAGTTCTTC; clone size: -; V gene: TRBV4-1; J gene: TRBJ2-1; D gene: TRBD1
CDR3 protein: CASSPSGVSDTQYF; CDR3 DNA: TGTGCCAGCAGCCCCTCGGGAGTGTCAGATACGCAGTATTTT; clone size: -; V gene: TRBV4-2; J gene: TRBJ2-3; D gene: -
CDR3 protein: CASSQETQGANTGELFF; CDR3 DNA: TGTGCCAGCAGCCAAGAGACCCAAGGGGCGAACACCGGGGAGCTGTTTTTT; clone size: -; V gene: TRBV4-2; J gene: TRBJ2-2; D gene: -
CDR3 protein: CASSQTGTSGRGTGELFF; CDR3 DNA: TGTGCCAGCAGCCAGACCGGGACTAGCGGGAGAGGTACCGGGGAGCTGTTTTTT; clone size: -; V gene: TRBV3-1/TRBV3-2; J gene: TRBJ2-2; D gene: TRBD2
CDR3 protein: CAINDGFYEQYF; CDR3 DNA: TGTGCCATTAACGACGGGTTCTACGAGCAGTACTTC; clone size: -; V gene: TRBV10-3; J gene: TRBJ2-7; D gene: -
CDR3 protein: CASLSTWSSYNEQFF; CDR3 DNA: TGTGCCAGTTTGAGTACGTGGAGTTCCTACAATGAGCAGTTCTTC; clone size: once; V gene: TRBV19; J gene: TRBJ2-1; D gene: -
CDR3 protein: CASSLSSSSYEQYF; CDR3 DNA: TGTGCCAGCAGTTTATCGTCCAGCTCCTACGAGCAGTACTTC; clone size: -; V gene: TRBV27; J gene: TRBJ2-7; D gene: -
CDR3 protein: CASSPSGANEKLFF; CDR3 DNA: TGTGCCAGCAGCCCTTCGGGGGCTAATGAAAAACTGTTTTTT; clone size: few; V gene: TRBV7-9; J gene: TRBJ1-4; D gene: -
CDR3 protein: CASSRGQGLGYGYTF; CDR3 DNA: TGTGCCAGCAGCCGAGGGCAGGGGCTAGGCTATGGCTACACCTTC; clone size: -; V gene: TRBV5-6; J gene: TRBJ1-2; D gene: -
CDR3 protein: CSASSRGQVGSNQPQHF; CDR3 DNA: TGCAGTGCTAGTTCGAGGGGGCAGGTTGGAAGCAATCAGCCCCAGCATTTT; clone size: -; V gene: TRBV20-1; J gene: TRBJ1-5; D gene: TRBD1
CDR3 protein: CASSPGTGGRGTEAFF; CDR3 DNA: TGTGCCAGCAGCCCCGGGACGGGGGGACGGGGCACTGAAGCTTTCTTT; clone size: -; V gene: TRBV9; J gene: TRBJ1-1; D gene: -
CDR3 protein: CASSMGGRGDGYTF; CDR3 DNA: TGCGCCAGCAGCATGGGAGGCAGGGGGGATGGCTACACCTTC; clone size: -; V gene: TRBV5-1; J gene: TRBJ1-2; D gene: TRBD1
CDR3 protein: CSVDCVRERGNSPLHF; CDR3 DNA: TGCAGCGTTGATTGCGTCCGCGAGAGAGGGAATTCACCCCTCCACTTT; clone size: few; V gene: TRBV29-1; J gene: TRBJ1-6; D gene: -
CDR3 protein: CASSSGQGTEAFF; CDR3 DNA: TGTGCCAGCAGTTCTGGACAGGGCACTGAAGCTTTCTTT; clone size: -; V gene: TRBV28; J gene: TRBJ1-1; D gene: TRBD1
CDR3 protein: CAITRAGGVTGELFF; CDR3 DNA: TGTGCCATTACGCGGGCGGGAGGAGTCACCGGGGAGCTGTTTTTT; clone size: -; V gene: TRBV5-3; J gene: TRBJ2-2; D gene: TRBD2
CDR3 protein: CASSSEGTSTDTQYF; CDR3 DNA: TGTGCCAGCAGCTCCGAAGGGACTAGCACAGATACGCAGTATTTT; clone size: once; V gene: TRBV7-3; J gene: TRBJ2-3; D gene: -
CDR3 protein: CASSAVEQYF; CDR3 DNA: TGTGCCAGCAGTGCCGTGGAGCAGTACTTC; clone size: -; V gene: TRBV2; J gene: TRBJ2-7; D gene: -
CDR3 protein: CASSPGGGNEKLFF; CDR3 DNA: TGTGCCAGCAGTCCCGGGGGGGGTAATGAAAAACTGTTTTTT; clone size: -; V gene: TRBV28; J gene: TRBJ1-4; D gene: -
CDR3 protein: CASSAGQGKSPLHF; CDR3 DNA: TGTGCCAGCAGCGCCGGACAGGGGAAGTCACCCCTCCACTTT; clone size: -; V gene: TRBV9; J gene: TRBJ1-6; D gene: TRBD1
CDR3 protein: CASSLTQSTQYF; CDR3 DNA: TGTGCCAGCAGTTTAACGCAGTCTACGCAGTATTTT; clone size: -; V gene: TRBV12-3/TRBV12-4; J gene: TRBJ2-3; D gene: -
CDR3 protein: CASSKGLPEQFF; CDR3 DNA: TGTGCCAGTAGTAAAGGACTGCCTGAGCAGTTCTTC; clone size: -; V gene: TRBV19; J gene: TRBJ2-1; D gene: -
CDR3 protein: CASRPQRQGAAGGGYEQYF; CDR3 DNA: TGTGCCAGCAGACCCCAGCGACAGGGGGCAGCGGGAGGTGGTTACGAGCAGTACTTC; clone size: -; V gene: TRBV7-6; J gene: TRBJ2-7; D gene: -
CDR3 protein: CASSWTSGRGNHEQFF; CDR3 DNA: TGTGCCAGCAGCTGGACTAGCGGGAGGGGCAATCACGAGCAGTTCTTC; clone size: few; V gene: TRBV7-9; J gene: TRBJ2-1; D gene: TRBD2
CDR3 protein: CASSREGTRRTEAFF; CDR3 DNA: TGCGCCAGCAGCCGAGAAGGGACAAGAAGAACTGAAGCTTTCTTT; clone size: -; V gene: TRBV4-3; J gene: TRBJ1-1; D gene: -
CDR3 protein: CASSPGTSGSGETQYF; CDR3 DNA: TGTGCCAGCAGCCCCGGGACTAGCGGGAGCGGTGAGACCCAGTACTTC; clone size: -; V gene: TRBV7-3; J gene: TRBJ2-5; D gene: TRBD2
CDR3 protein: CASTPGTGESGNTIYF; CDR3 DNA: TGTGCCAGTACCCCCGGGACAGGGGAATCTGGAAACACCATATATTTT; clone size: -; V gene: TRBV19; J gene: TRBJ1-3; D gene: TRBD1